This T cell receptor (beta chain) was identified during a study of cytomegalovirus exposure and HLA in healthy donors. Study-wide background: T cells numbering about 200 million yielded more than 100 million unique TCR beta sequences in an earlier analysis. Early released data had tens of millions of unique TCRs, all coming from HLA-typed donors.

Looked up from germline, CDR1 is GTSNPN and CDR2 is SVGIG (reference sequence). This CDR3 spans 14 amino acids. Trimming pared 5 bases from V and 0 bases from J, leaving 8 bases between. Both 60 Vbeta primers and 13 Jbeta primers went into the PCR. The repertoire was sequenced with immunoSEQ multiplex PCR; TCRdb's copy has only in-frame clones and lacks some. The sample lists 65,000 to 90,000 clones; over 65% were seen once. Study-level results: With further analysis later on, most CMV-associated TCR beta chains appeared HLA-restricted. Sequencing depth roughly uniform across donors was assumed in presence/absence analyses.

Notes on this clone: Its target is unknown.

The sequence derives from a woman in her forties in good health and CMV-seropositive. The sample comprised PBMCs. V usage is TRBV30 and J usage is TRBJ1-6; D might be TRBD1 (5 bases). CDR3 bases: TGTGCCTGGCAGGGTTTCTCCTATAATTCACCCCTCCACTTT. Translation: CAWQGFSYNSPLHF.